A single sample gave rise to the 24 T cell receptor beta chains below, sequenced in a study of shared T cell receptors in the human thymus. Clones were sequenced by immunoSEQ multiplex PCR, and TCRdb holds only the in-frame ones, with some missing. Of hundreds of thousands of clones detected, 80% to 90% appear once; the ten largest clones hold roughly 0.01%. This sample was shared with a second study, whose subject was human thymus T cells.

Sequencing used thymocytes. These receptor sequences come from a girl in the first two years of life with a congenital heart defect.

The J gene is TRBJ1-1, the V gene TRBV25-1; maybe TRBD1 (6 bases). The CDR3 runs 16 residues. V dropped 3 bases and J dropped 2 bases, with 16 bases sitting between them. Germline V CDR1 and CDR2: MGHDK, SYGVNS. The DNA for the CDR3 is TGTGCCAGCAGTGATGGGGGGGCAGAGGGAAACACTGAAGCTTTCTTT. Translated, it gives CASSDGGAEGNTEAFF.

The table lists this clone with a few counts. This rearrangement joins TRBV19 to TRBJ2-3; 12 nucleotides line up with TRBD2. The germline CDR1 and CDR2 sequences are LNHDA and SQIVND (reference sequence). The CDR3 loop spans 17 amino acids. Trimming cost V 3 bases and J 2 bases; bases outside gene matches: 6. The CDR3 bases are TGTGCCAGTAGTATGAGGTCTAGCGGGGGGGACACAGATACGCAGTATTTT. Encoded protein: CASSMRSSGGDTDTQYF. Full variable domain (remainder filled in from reference TRBV19 and TRBJ2-3): DGGITQSPKYLFRKEGQNVTLSCEQNLNHDAMYWYRQDPGQGLRLIYYSQIVNDFQKGDIAEGYSVSREKKESFPLTVTSAQKNPTAFYLCASSMRSSGGDTDTQYFGPGTRLTVL.

This rearrangement joins TRBV6-1 to TRBJ1-2; D unclear. Trimming pared 4 bases from V and 8 bases from J, leaving 11 bases between. This CDR3 is 12 amino acids long. The germline gives CDR1 MNHNS, CDR2 SASEGT. The CDR3 nucleotides are TGTGCCAGCAGTGGTTTCCGGGAGGGCTACACCTTC. Residues: CASSGFREGYTF.

This clone appeared a single time. As DNA, the CDR3 is TGTGCCAGCAGCCCCCTATTAAACTCTGGAAACACCATATATTTT. Protein: CASSPLLNSGNTIYF. The rearrangement uses TRBV7-9 and TRBJ1-3; D gene unclear. The CDR3 runs 15 residues. Between the trimmed V and J ends, which lost 5 bases and 0 bases, there was a span of 11 bases. CDR1 and CDR2 (germline): SEHNR, FQNEAQ (reference sequence).

The J gene is TRBJ1-1, the V gene TRBV5-1; D is uncertain. The V end was cut by 6 bases, the J end by 5 bases, with 14 bases between. The CDR3 is 13 residues long. Germline lookup yields CDR1 SGHRS and CDR2 YFSETQ. The CDR3 protein is CASTSARGTEAFF. CDR3 sequence (DNA): TGCGCCAGCACATCTGCCCGAGGGACTGAAGCTTTCTTT.

The J gene is TRBJ1-1, the V gene TRBV4-3; D not resolved. The V and J ends lost 0 bases and 8 bases respectively, with 22 bases between them. The CDR3 extends over 17 amino acids. The V gene's germline CDR1 is LGHNA and CDR2 YSLEER. CDR3 sequence reads: CASSQDRRVDLVSEAFF. The CDR3 DNA reads TGCGCCAGCAGCCAAGATCGTCGGGTTGATCTTGTATCCGAAGCTTTCTTT.

This chain links TRBV27 with TRBJ2-6, with 8 bases fitting TRBD1. From germline, CDR1 is MNHEY and CDR2 SMNVEV (reference sequence). V gave up 2 bases and J gave up 0 bases; unmatched junction bases: 9. The CDR3 extends over 19 amino acids. CDR3 sequence (DNA): TGTGCCAGCAGTTTAGGGTTCCGCACAGGGGGCTCTGGGGCCAACGTCCTGACTTTC. The encoded protein is CASSLGFRTGGSGANVLTF.

V and J are TRBV4-1 and TRBJ1-1; possible D gene TRBD1, 6 bases. CDR3 length equals 18 residues. Germline lookup yields CDR1 MGHRA and CDR2 YSYEKL. V lost 0 bases and J 0 bases, leaving 17 bases between the germline ends. CDR3 amino acids: CASSQDRAGANLNTEAFF. The DNA of the CDR3 is TGCGCCAGCAGCCAAGACCGGGCAGGGGCCAATTTGAACACTGAAGCTTTCTTT.

This clone was found once. The chain employs TRBV12-5 and TRBJ1-1, with D hard to call. This CDR3 is 17 amino acids long. The V and J ends lost 0 bases and 3 bases respectively, with 17 bases between them. In germline, CDR1 is LGHNT, CDR2 FRNRAP. Here the CDR3 reads CASGLVCRRESYTEAFF. As DNA, the CDR3 is TGTGCTAGTGGTTTGGTATGTCGGCGGGAATCCTACACTGAAGCTTTCTTT.

The genes are TRBV2 and TRBJ2-5, with D possibly TRBD2 on 6 matching bases. CDR1 and CDR2 from the germline V gene are SNHLY and FYNNEI. The CDR3 sequence is 14 residues long. V lost 4 bases and J lost 4, with 13 bases in between. The CDR3 DNA follows: TGTGCCAGCAGTGGGCCGACTAGTCCAGAGACCCAGTACTTC. Translated: CASSGPTSPETQYF.

This clone was recorded once. The gene calls are TRBV4-3 and TRBJ1-1; D unclear. This CDR3 comprises 14 residues. V gave up 2 bases and J gave up 5 bases, with 12 bases separating them. Germline V gene lookup returns CDR1 LGHNA and CDR2 YSLEER. The CDR3 sequence is CASSQLKDETEAFF. CDR3 nucleotide sequence: TGCGCCAGCAGCCAACTCAAAGATGAGACTGAAGCTTTCTTT.

CDR3: CASRLADLTDTQYF. CDR3 DNA: TGCGCCAGCAGGCTAGCGGACCTCACAGATACGCAGTATTTT. V and J are TRBV10-2 and TRBJ2-3, with TRBD2 identical over 7 bases. The length of the CDR3 is 14 residues. With V trimmed by 6 bases and J by 2 bases, 5 bases remained unmatched. From germline, CDR1 is WSHSY and CDR2 SAAADI.

This chain connects TRBV19 to TRBJ1-6; 8 nucleotides line up with TRBD1. The germline V gene encodes CDR1 LNHDA and CDR2 SQIVND (reference sequence). V shed 6 bases and J 9 bases; nucleotides not matched to a gene: 16. The CDR3 extends over 17 amino acids. CDR3 in amino acids: CASSYVTGEVDSSPLHF. CDR3 sequence (DNA): TGTGCCAGTAGCTACGTGACAGGGGAAGTTGACTCTTCACCCCTCCACTTT.

The V and J genes are TRBV6-5 and TRBJ1-3; D is unclear. V lost 8 bases, J lost 3 bases, and 14 bases lay in between. The germline V gene has CDR1 MNHEY and CDR2 SVGAGI. This CDR3 spans 14 amino acids. CDR3: CASGGNSVGNTIYF. The DNA of the CDR3 is TGTGCCAGCGGCGGGAACTCTGTTGGAAACACCATATATTTT.

The sample holds one count of this clone. V and J are TRBV7-2 and TRBJ1-2, with a possible D match to TRBD1 (5 bases). The CDR3 consists of 15 residues. V shed 3 bases and J shed 10 bases, with 21 bases lying between them. Germline lookup yields CDR1 SGHTA and CDR2 FQGNSA. The CDR3 is CASSFPGLYHPLYTF. Written as DNA, the CDR3 is TGTGCCAGCAGCTTCCCGGGACTATATCACCCCCTCTACACCTTC.

J is TRBJ1-3 and V is TRBV5-8, with 7 bases lining up with TRBD1. Trimming cost V 0 bases and J 0 bases; bases outside gene matches: 3. The CDR3 runs to 16 residues. Germline V lookup: CDR1 SGHTS, CDR2 YDEGEE. The CDR3 DNA follows: TGTGCCAGCAGCTTGGTCCGGGACAGCTCTGGAAACACCATATATTTT. This codes for CASSLVRDSSGNTIYF.

The J gene is TRBJ2-1, the V gene TRBV6-1; 10 bases align to TRBD1. This CDR3 region has 14 residues. V shed 8 bases and J 7 bases; nucleotides not matched to a gene: 8. The germline V gene has CDR1 MNHNS and CDR2 SASEGT. CDR3 region: CASRPGQGRNEQFF. In DNA form, the CDR3 reads TGTGCCAGCCGACCGGGACAGGGGAGAAATGAGCAGTTCTTC.

Only a few counts were recorded for this clone. The chain uses TRBV14 and TRBJ1-2; D possibly corresponds to TRBD1 (6 bases). Trimming stripped 0 bases from V and 8 bases from J, with 19 bases between. This CDR3 region has 16 residues. Germline values: CDR1 SGHDN, CDR2 FVKESK. The CDR3 DNA follows: TGTGCCAGCAGCCAAGATGGGAAAGGGGGACGTGGGGGCTACACCTTC. Its protein product is CASSQDGKGGRGGYTF.

V and J are TRBV7-6 and TRBJ2-3; D might be TRBD2 (5 bases). Trimming shortened V by 1 base and J by 2 bases, and 13 bases separated the two germline ends. Per germline, CDR1 SGHVS and CDR2 FNYEAQ. This CDR3 has 16 residues. The CDR3 region has the DNA TGTGCCAGCAGCTTAGGACGTAGCGCCTCCACAGATACGCAGTATTTT. Translating gives CASSLGRSASTDTQYF. The variable domain in full, completed from reference TRBV7-6 and TRBJ2-3, reads GAGVSQSPRYKVTKRGQDVALRCDPISGHVSLYWYRQALGQGPEFLTYFNYEAQQDKSGLPNDRFSAERPEGSISTLTIQRTEQRDSAMYRCASSLGRSASTDTQYFGPGTRLTVL.

V and J are TRBV7-6 and TRBJ1-2, with D perhaps matching TRBD1 (6 bases). V dropped 5 bases and J dropped 4 bases, with 14 bases sitting between them. The CDR3 has 14 residues. Germline V gene data show CDR1 as SGHVS and CDR2 as FNYEAQ. As DNA, the CDR3 is TGTGCCAGCAGCCCGGACAGCCTTCTCTATGGCTACACCTTC. Its translation: CASSPDSLLYGYTF.

The chain is built from TRBV28 and TRBJ1-4; D call uncertain. V shed 5 bases and J shed 0 bases, with 13 bases lying between them. This CDR3 is built from 16 residues. CDR1 MDHEN and CDR2 SYDVKM come from the germline V gene. CDR3 DNA: TGTGCCAGCAGTCTCCCCCCGGGTACAACTAATGAAAAACTGTTTTTT. Its protein is CASSLPPGTTNEKLFF.

The chain joins TRBV4-3 to TRBJ2-1; TRBD2 is a possible D gene (6 bases). Germline lookup yields CDR1 LGHNA and CDR2 YSLEER. V lost 0 bases to trimming and J lost 0 bases, with 12 bases between them. CDR3 size: 17 residues. The CDR3 here is CASSQDPRGSSYNEQFF. The CDR3 coding sequence is TGCGCCAGCAGCCAAGATCCTCGGGGGAGCTCCTACAATGAGCAGTTCTTC.

The chain joins TRBV7-6 to TRBJ2-7; TRBD1 matches at 10 bases. With 4 bases clipped from V and 4 bases from J, the junction kept 10 bases outside the gene matches. Looked up from germline, CDR1 is SGHVS and CDR2 is FNYEAQ. The CDR3 has 16 amino acids. This CDR3 is CASSSTLGDRGYEQYF. CDR3 nucleotide sequence: TGTGCCAGCAGCTCAACCCTCGGGGACAGGGGTTACGAGCAGTACTTC. The whole variable domain, remainder taken from reference TRBV7-6 and TRBJ2-7, is GAGVSQSPRYKVTKRGQDVALRCDPISGHVSLYWYRQALGQGPEFLTYFNYEAQQDKSGLPNDRFSAERPEGSISTLTIQRTEQRDSAMYRCASSSTLGDRGYEQYFGPGTRLTVT.

V and J are TRBV27 and TRBJ1-5; 7 bases line up with TRBD1. With 5 bases clipped from V and 2 bases from J, the junction kept 0 bases outside the gene matches. This CDR3 spans 13 amino acids. Germline CDR1 is MNHEY and CDR2 is SMNVEV (reference sequence). CDR3 residues: CASSDRGNQPQHF. DNA of the CDR3: TGTGCCAGCAGTGACAGGGGCAATCAGCCCCAGCATTTT.